The 27 T cell receptor beta chains reported below all come from one sample, sequenced in a study of T-cell memory formation after mild COVID-19. TCRdb re-derived calls from the 5' RACE reads in MiXCR, one entry per CDR3 protein. The table records hundreds of thousands of distinct CDR3 sequences, 15% to 20% of them present only once. Sequenced material: PBMCs or a T cell subset sorted from them (not recorded which). The receptors were sampled from a man in his late teens or twenties who had mild COVID-19 (a few samples of this study predate the infection). Cell type and time point are not known.

The CDR3 region has the DNA TGTGCCAGCAGTTGGGGGCGAGGTCAGCCCCAGCATTTT. Translating gives CASSWGRGQPQHF. The chain is built from TRBV12-3 or TRBV12-4 and TRBJ1-5; D is possibly TRBD1 (6 bases). V was pared by 4 bases and J by 6 bases, with 10 bases between. The CDR3 has 13 amino acids.

This clonotype was counted a few times. This chain joins TRBV7-8 and TRBJ1-3; the D is unclear. Germline-derived CDR1 and CDR2 are SGHVS and FQNEAQ. This CDR3 is 16 amino acids long. Trimming took off 1 base at V and 1 base at J, with 11 bases between the two ends. CDR3 residues: CASSLVPGWSGNTIYF. The DNA of the CDR3 is TGTGCCAGCAGCTTAGTTCCGGGGTGGTCTGGAAACACCATATATTTT. Complete variable domain (other parts from reference TRBV7-8 and TRBJ1-3): GAGVSQSPRYKVAKRGQDVALRCDPISGHVSLFWYQQALGQGPEFLTYFQNEAQLDKSGLPSDRFFAERPEGSVSTLKIQRTQQEDSAVYLCASSLVPGWSGNTIYFGEGSWLTVV.

This chain connects TRBV7-8 to TRBJ2-1; 8 bases are shared with TRBD1. The CDR3 contains 15 residues. Germline CDR1 and CDR2: SGHVS and FQNEAQ. The trim removed 0 bases at V and 6 bases at J, leaving 4 bases unmatched. CDR3 DNA sequence: TGTGCCAGCAGCTTAGCGCGTGACAGGGGCAATGAGCAGTTCTTC. It translates to CASSLARDRGNEQFF.

The chain is built from TRBV5-1 and TRBJ1-6, with D hard to call. The CDR3 length is 15 residues. Germline V lookup: CDR1 SGHRS, CDR2 YFSETQ. V lost 1 base, J lost 7 bases, and 12 bases lay in between. The DNA of the CDR3 is TGCGCCAGCAGCTTGTCACCCGTGGGGAATTCACCCCTCCACTTT. Its translation: CASSLSPVGNSPLHF.

The chain links TRBV20-1 to TRBJ1-2, with D possibly being TRBD1 (6 bases). With 3 bases removed from V and 4 bases from J, the gap between germline ends came to 15 bases. This CDR3 has 14 amino acids. CDR1 and CDR2 from the germline V gene are DFQATT and SNEGSKA (reference sequence). The CDR3 sequence is CSASGGAGRYGYTF. The CDR3, as DNA: TGCAGTGCTAGCGGGGGGGCGGGCCGCTATGGCTACACCTTC.

This clonotype has more than one count but fewer than ten. The V and J genes are TRBV12-3 or TRBV12-4 and TRBJ1-2; D is unresolved. The V end was cut by 2 bases, the J end by 0 bases, with 7 bases between. The CDR3 has 14 amino acids. In DNA, the CDR3 is TGTGCCAGCAGTTTATCTCCGTCTAACTATGGCTACACCTTC. Translated: CASSLSPSNYGYTF.

This chain uses TRBV7-9 with TRBJ1-5; a possible D gene is TRBD1 (5 bases). This CDR3 is built from 12 residues. Germline assignment: CDR1 SEHNR and CDR2 FQNEAQ (reference sequence). The ends were cut back, 1 base at V and 9 bases at J, with 7 bases in the middle. As DNA, the CDR3 is TGTGCCAGCAGCTTAGAGAGGGGGCCCCAGCATTTT. This gives the protein CASSLERGPQHF.

The chain links TRBV5-1 to TRBJ2-1; TRBD1 matches at 10 bases. This CDR3 is built from 14 residues. The V and J ends lost 4 bases and 4 bases, in that order; junction bases with no gene match: 2. The germline V gene encodes CDR1 SGHRS and CDR2 YFSETQ. The CDR3 loop reads CASSAGQGYNEQFF. CDR3 in DNA: TGCGCCAGCAGCGCGGGACAGGGGTACAATGAGCAGTTCTTC. Supplemented by reference TRBV5-1 and TRBJ2-1, the full variable domain reads KAGVTQTPRYLIKTRGQQVTLSCSPISGHRSVSWYQQTPGQGLQFLFEYFSETQRNKGNFPGRFSGRQFSNSRSEMNVSTLELGDSALYLCASSAGQGYNEQFFGPGTRLTVL.

The V and J genes are TRBV5-1 and TRBJ2-2; TRBD1 might be the D (6 bases). The CDR3 has 14 amino acids. The ends were cut back, 10 bases at V and 0 bases at J, with 13 bases in the middle. Germline CDR1 reads SGHRS; CDR2 reads YFSETQ. As DNA, the CDR3 is TGCGCCGGGCGGACAGAAGCGAACACCGGGGAGCTGTTTTTT. This sequence encodes CAGRTEANTGELFF.

This clonotype has at least ten counts. The chain employs TRBV12-3 or TRBV12-4 and TRBJ1-5, with no clear D. The CDR3 covers 13 residues. V was cut by 8 bases and J by 5 bases, with 13 bases left in between. The CDR3 spells CASRRRADQPQHF. CDR3 sequence (DNA): TGTGCCAGCCGCCGGAGGGCGGATCAGCCCCAGCATTTT.

This chain links TRBV9 with TRBJ2-3, with D possibly called TRBD1 or TRBD2 (5 bases each). The germline V and J ends were trimmed by 3 bases and 2 bases, with 19 bases remaining between them. Germline CDR1 is SGDLS and CDR2 is YYNGEE. This CDR3 is 17 amino acids long. Here the CDR3 DNA reads TGTGCCAGCAGCGGGAGACGGGACGACATTTCCACAGATACGCAGTATTTT. Translation gives CASSGRRDDISTDTQYF.

The gene calls are TRBV6-5 and TRBJ2-7; TRBD2 is a possible D gene (5 bases). Trimming cost V 6 bases and J 3 bases, with 9 bases left between them. The CDR3 is 12 amino acids. The germline V gene has CDR1 MNHEY and CDR2 SVGAGI. CDR3 loop: CASSPGIYEQYV. The DNA for the CDR3 is TGTGCCAGCAGCCCCGGGATCTACGAGCAGTACGTC.

This clonotype was seen a few times. This chain connects TRBV20-1 to TRBJ2-1; weak D call: TRBD2 (5 bases). Germline V gives CDR1 DFQATT, CDR2 SNEGSKA (reference sequence). Deletions cut 3 bases from V and 8 bases from J, with 17 bases between. CDR3 length: 14 residues. This chain's CDR3 is CSASRTARLDEQFF. The CDR3 region has the DNA TGCAGTGCTAGTAGGACTGCCCGGCTGGATGAGCAGTTCTTC.

This clonotype turned up a few times. This chain connects TRBV18 to TRBJ1-2, with 9 nucleotides matching TRBD1. The CDR3 consists of 16 residues. CDR1 and CDR2 from the germline V gene are KGHSH and LQKENI. With V trimmed by 0 bases and J by 3 bases, 5 bases remained unmatched. CDR3 DNA sequence: TGTGCCAGCTCACCACCGGACAGGGGATCGTACTATGGCTACACCTTC. Its translation is CASSPPDRGSYYGYTF.

A few counts support this clonotype. Since a much larger clone is just one base distant, this may be a read error. CDR3 nucleotides: TGTGCCAGCAGTTTAGGGGAGAACTATGGCTACACCTTC. It codes for CASSLGENYGYTF. This chain links TRBV12-3 or TRBV12-4 with TRBJ1-2, with unresolved D. V lost 1 base and J lost 2, with 5 bases in between. The CDR3 consists of 13 residues.

This clonotype has only a few counts. The V and J genes are TRBV12-3 or TRBV12-4 and TRBJ1-1; TRBD1 might be the D (6 bases). Between the trimmed V and J ends, which lost 6 bases and 5 bases, there was a span of 10 bases. CDR3 length: 12 amino acids. CDR3 protein: CASSYRVTEAFF. CDR3 nucleotide sequence: TGTGCCAGCAGCTACAGGGTAACTGAAGCTTTCTTT.

There are a few counts of this clonotype. The V call is TRBV10-3, the J call TRBJ1-2, with D uncertain. Trimming took 7 bases from V and 0 from J, leaving 12 bases between them. Germline CDR1 reads ENHRY; CDR2 reads SYGVKD. The CDR3 has 14 residues. Here the CDR3 reads CAITAFGANYGYTF. The DNA for the CDR3 is TGTGCCATCACCGCATTCGGAGCTAACTATGGCTACACCTTC.

The chain employs TRBV2 and TRBJ2-5; no firm D call. Germline lookup yields CDR1 SNHLY and CDR2 FYNNEI. The ends were cut back, 7 bases at V and 4 bases at J, with 13 bases in the middle. The CDR3 contains 13 residues. The CDR3 sequence is CASTTDRGETQYF. For the CDR3, the DNA is TGTGCCAGCACCACAGATCGCGGAGAGACCCAGTACTTC.

The chain is built from TRBV6-2 or TRBV6-3 and TRBJ2-7, with 10 bases aligning to TRBD1. V shed 7 bases and J 5 bases; nucleotides not matched to a gene: 14. The CDR3 covers 16 residues. Germline CDR1 reads MNHEY; CDR2 reads SVGEGT. The CDR3 DNA follows: TGTGCCAGCAACGATTTGGCTGGGACAGGGGTCAACGAGCAGTACGTC. This gives the protein CASNDLAGTGVNEQYV.

The V call is TRBV5-1, the J call TRBJ2-1; TRBD1 agrees at 9 bases. The ends lost 1 base at V and 6 bases at J; junction bases unmatched: 2. The CDR3 consists of 14 residues. Germline V gives CDR1 SGHRS, CDR2 YFSETQ. The CDR3: CASSLMGQGNEQFF. The CDR3 region has the DNA TGCGCCAGCAGCTTGATGGGACAGGGCAATGAGCAGTTCTTC.

The gene calls are TRBV6-2 or TRBV6-3 and TRBJ2-6; D gene ambiguous. The CDR3 length is 14 residues. From germline, CDR1 is MNHEY and CDR2 SVGEGT. V lost 4 bases, J lost 0 bases, and 4 bases lay in between. The CDR3 DNA sequence: TGTGCCAGCAGTTGGACCTCTGGGGCCAACGTCCTGACTTTC. It yields the protein CASSWTSGANVLTF.

Only a few counts were recorded for this clonotype. V usage is TRBV12-3 or TRBV12-4 and J usage is TRBJ1-1; D may be TRBD1 (5 bases). This CDR3 spans 12 amino acids. V was shortened by 3 bases and J by 8 bases, with 10 bases between the two germline ends. The CDR3 spells CASSFKGREAFF. The CDR3 nucleotides are TGTGCCAGCAGTTTCAAGGGGCGCGAAGCTTTCTTT.

Many counts were recorded for this clonotype. The V gene is TRBV12-3 or TRBV12-4, the J gene TRBJ2-3; 7 bases are a match to TRBD2. The CDR3 extends over 15 amino acids. V was clipped by 2 bases and J by 3 bases; unmatched bases: 5. The CDR3 bases are TGTGCCAGCAGTTTAAGAGGAGCGGGGACAGATACGCAGTATTTT. This codes for CASSLRGAGTDTQYF.

This clonotype has at least ten counts. This chain uses TRBV5-1 with TRBJ1-5; D might be TRBD1 (5 bases). V lost 0 bases, J lost 9 bases, and 19 bases lay in between. The CDR3 is 16 residues long. The V gene's germline CDR1 is SGHRS and CDR2 YFSETQ. The chain's CDR3 is CASSLDRWAVGRPQHF. As DNA, the CDR3 is TGCGCCAGCAGCTTGGACAGGTGGGCGGTTGGGCGGCCCCAGCATTTT.

This clonotype was seen a few times. The rearrangement links TRBV7-2 to TRBJ2-2, with D maybe TRBD1 (5 bases). Between the trimmed V and J ends, which lost 0 bases and 5 bases, there was a span of 10 bases. The germline V gene has CDR1 SGHTA and CDR2 FQGNSA. The CDR3 length is 15 residues. The chain's CDR3 is CASSLAQGLTGELFF. CDR3 bases: TGTGCCAGCAGCTTAGCGCAGGGCCTTACCGGGGAGCTGTTTTTT.

The chain employs TRBV7-2 and TRBJ1-5; D call uncertain. CDR3 length: 14 residues. V was clipped by 1 base and J by 4 bases, with 8 bases between them. From germline, CDR1 is SGHTA and CDR2 FQGNSA. In nucleotides, the CDR3 is TGTGCCAGCAGCTTAGAAGGGAGGAATCAGCCCCAGCATTTT. Translation: CASSLEGRNQPQHF.

V gene TRBV7-2 combines with J gene TRBJ1-5, with 7 bases aligning to TRBD1. This CDR3 has 15 amino acids. CDR1 is SGHTA, CDR2 FQGNSA, per germline. V shed 5 bases and J 2 bases; nucleotides not matched to a gene: 6. The CDR3 coding sequence is TGTGCCAGCAGCAGACAGGGACGTGGCAATCAGCCCCAGCATTTT. Protein product: CASSRQGRGNQPQHF.